This T cell receptor (beta chain) was recovered during a study of OX40 agonist ivuxolimab in advanced cancers. This CDR3 is 15 amino acids long. Germline V lookup: CDR1 SGHTA, CDR2 FQGNSA. V gave up 6 bases and J gave up 0 bases, with 12 bases separating them. About this clone: Its specificity is unknown.

Clones were read by immunoSEQ multiplex PCR, and TCRdb kept only the in-frame ones, dropping some. The sample lists under 100,000 clones, 81% occurring once. Study-wide points: Mean expanded clone counts were higher in CD8+ than CD4+ T cells.

The material sequenced was CD4+ or CD8+ T cells sorted from blood, taken in a trial of the OX40 agonist ivuxolimab. The chain is built from TRBV7-2 and TRBJ2-1; possibly TRBD2 for D (5 bases). The sequence was collected from an adult with an advanced solid tumor such as melanoma, head and neck, liver or kidney cancer. CDR3 bases: TGTGCCAGCAGTATGCGGGTAAGCTCCTACAATGAGCAGTTCTTC. It translates to CASSMRVSSYNEQFF.